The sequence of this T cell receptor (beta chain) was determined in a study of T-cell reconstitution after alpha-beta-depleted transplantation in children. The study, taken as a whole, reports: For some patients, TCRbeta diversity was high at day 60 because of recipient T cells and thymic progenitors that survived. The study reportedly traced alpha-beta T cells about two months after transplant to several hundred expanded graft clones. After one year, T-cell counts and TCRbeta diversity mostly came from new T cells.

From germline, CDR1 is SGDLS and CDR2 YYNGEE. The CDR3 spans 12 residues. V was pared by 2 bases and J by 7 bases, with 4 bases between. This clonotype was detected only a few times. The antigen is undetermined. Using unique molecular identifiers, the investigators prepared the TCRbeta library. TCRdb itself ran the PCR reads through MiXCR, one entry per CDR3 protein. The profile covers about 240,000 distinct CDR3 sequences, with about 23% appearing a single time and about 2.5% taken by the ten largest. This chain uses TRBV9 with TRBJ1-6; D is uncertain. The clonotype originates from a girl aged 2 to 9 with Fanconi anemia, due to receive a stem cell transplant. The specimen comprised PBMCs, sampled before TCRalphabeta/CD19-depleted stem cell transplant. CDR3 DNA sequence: TGTGCCAGCAGCGTGGCAAATTCACCCCTCCACTTT. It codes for CASSVANSPLHF.